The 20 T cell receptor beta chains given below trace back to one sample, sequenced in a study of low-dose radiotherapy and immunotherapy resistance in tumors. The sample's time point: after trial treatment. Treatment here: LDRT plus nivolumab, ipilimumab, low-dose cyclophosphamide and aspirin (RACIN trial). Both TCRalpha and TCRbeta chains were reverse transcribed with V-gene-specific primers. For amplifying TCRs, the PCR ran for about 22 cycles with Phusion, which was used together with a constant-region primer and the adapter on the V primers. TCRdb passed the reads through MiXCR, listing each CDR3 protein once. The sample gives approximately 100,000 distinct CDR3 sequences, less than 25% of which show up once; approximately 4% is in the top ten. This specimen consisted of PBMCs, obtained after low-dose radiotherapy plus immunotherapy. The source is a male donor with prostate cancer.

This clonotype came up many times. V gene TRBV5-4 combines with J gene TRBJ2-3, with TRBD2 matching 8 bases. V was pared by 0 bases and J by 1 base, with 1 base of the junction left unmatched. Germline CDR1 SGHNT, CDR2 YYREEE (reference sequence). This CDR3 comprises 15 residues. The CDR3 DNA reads TGTGCCAGCAGCTTGGGGGGACTAGGCACAGATACGCAGTATTTT. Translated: CASSLGGLGTDTQYF. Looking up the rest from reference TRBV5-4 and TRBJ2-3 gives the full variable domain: ETGVTQSPTHLIKTRGQQVTLRCSSQSGHNTVSWYQQALGQGPQFIFQYYREEENGRGNFPPRFSGLQFPNYSSELNVNALELDDSALYLCASSLGGLGTDTQYFGPGTRLTVL.

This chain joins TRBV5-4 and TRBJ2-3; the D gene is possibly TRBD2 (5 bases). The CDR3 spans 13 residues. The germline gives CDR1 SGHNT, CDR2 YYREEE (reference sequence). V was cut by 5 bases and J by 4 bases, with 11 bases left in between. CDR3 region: CASSFGLSDTQYF. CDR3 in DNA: TGTGCCAGCAGTTTTGGACTGTCAGATACGCAGTATTTT.

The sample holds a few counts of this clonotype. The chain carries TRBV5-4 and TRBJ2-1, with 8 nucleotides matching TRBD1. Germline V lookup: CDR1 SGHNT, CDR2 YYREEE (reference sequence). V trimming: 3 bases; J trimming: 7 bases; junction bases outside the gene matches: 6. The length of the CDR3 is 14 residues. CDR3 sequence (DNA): TGTGCCAGCAGCTGGCCGGGACAGGCAAATGAGCAGTTCTTC. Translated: CASSWPGQANEQFF.

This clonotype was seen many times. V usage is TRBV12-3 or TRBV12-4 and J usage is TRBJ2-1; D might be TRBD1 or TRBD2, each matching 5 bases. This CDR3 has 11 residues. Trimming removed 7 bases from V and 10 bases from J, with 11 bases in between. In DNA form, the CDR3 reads TGTGCCAGCATCGTTGAGGGGGAGCAGTTCTTC. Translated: CASIVEGEQFF.

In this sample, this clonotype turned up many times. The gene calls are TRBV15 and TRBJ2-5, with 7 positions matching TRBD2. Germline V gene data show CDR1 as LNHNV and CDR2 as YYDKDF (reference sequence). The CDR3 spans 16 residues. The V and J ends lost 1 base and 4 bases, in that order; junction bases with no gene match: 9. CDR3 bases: TGTGCCACCAGCAGAGGGGAGGGCGGGGTAGGAGAGACCCAGTACTTC. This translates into CATSRGEGGVGETQYF.

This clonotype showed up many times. CDR3 residues: CSAATGITDTQYF. CDR3 bases: TGCAGTGCCGCGACTGGGATCACAGATACGCAGTATTTT. V is TRBV20-1 and J is TRBJ2-3; no clear D. V shed 6 bases and J shed 2 bases, with 12 bases lying between them. From germline, CDR1 is DFQATT and CDR2 SNEGSKA (reference sequence). The CDR3 is made up of 13 amino acids.

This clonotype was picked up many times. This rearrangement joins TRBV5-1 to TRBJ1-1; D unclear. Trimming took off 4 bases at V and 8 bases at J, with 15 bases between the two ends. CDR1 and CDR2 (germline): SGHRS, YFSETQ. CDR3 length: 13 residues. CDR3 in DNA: TGCGCCAGCAGCGCTCTCCCGGGCCGGGAAGCTTTCTTT. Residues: CASSALPGREAFF.

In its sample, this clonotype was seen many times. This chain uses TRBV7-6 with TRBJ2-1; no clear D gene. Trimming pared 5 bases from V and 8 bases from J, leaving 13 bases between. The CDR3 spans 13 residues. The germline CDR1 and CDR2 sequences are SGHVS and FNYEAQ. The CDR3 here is CASSPPWVDEQFF. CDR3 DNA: TGTGCCAGCAGCCCGCCATGGGTCGATGAGCAGTTCTTC.

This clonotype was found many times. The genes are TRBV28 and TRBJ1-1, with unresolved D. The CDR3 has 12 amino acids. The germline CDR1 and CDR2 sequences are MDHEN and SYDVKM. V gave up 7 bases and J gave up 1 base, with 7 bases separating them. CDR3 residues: CASTLRNTEAFF. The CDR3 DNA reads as TGTGCCAGCACTTTGAGGAACACTGAAGCTTTCTTT.

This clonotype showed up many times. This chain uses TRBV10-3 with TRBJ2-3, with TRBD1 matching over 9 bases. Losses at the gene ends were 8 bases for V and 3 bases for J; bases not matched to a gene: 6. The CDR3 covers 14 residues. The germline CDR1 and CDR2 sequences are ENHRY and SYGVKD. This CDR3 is CAICRDRDTDTQYF. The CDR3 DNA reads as TGTGCCATCTGCAGGGACAGGGATACAGATACGCAGTATTTT.

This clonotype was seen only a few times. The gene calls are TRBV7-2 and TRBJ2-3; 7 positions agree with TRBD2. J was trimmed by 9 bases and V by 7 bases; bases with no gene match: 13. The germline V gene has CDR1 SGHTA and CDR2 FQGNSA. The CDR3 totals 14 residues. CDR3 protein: CASKAGFVRGTQYF. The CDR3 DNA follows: TGTGCCAGCAAAGCGGGGTTTGTCCGTGGGACGCAGTATTTT.

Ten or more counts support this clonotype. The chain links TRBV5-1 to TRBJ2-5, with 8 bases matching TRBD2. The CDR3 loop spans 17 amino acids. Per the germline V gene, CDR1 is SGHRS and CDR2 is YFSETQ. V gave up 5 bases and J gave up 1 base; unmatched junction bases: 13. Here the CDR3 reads CASSSAPPGGAQETQYF. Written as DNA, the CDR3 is TGCGCCAGCAGTTCAGCGCCCCCGGGGGGGGCCCAAGAGACCCAGTACTTC.

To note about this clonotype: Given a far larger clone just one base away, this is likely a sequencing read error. The CDR3 is CASSYRGQSSYNEQYF. The CDR3 DNA is TGTGCCAGCAGTTACCGGGGACAGAGCTCCTACAATGAGCAGTACTTC. The rearrangement joins TRBV6-2 or TRBV6-3 to TRBJ2-5, with 7 bases matching TRBD1. The length of the CDR3 is 16 residues. CDR1 MNHEY and CDR2 SVGEGT come from the germline V gene. With V trimmed by 2 bases and J by 11 bases, 17 bases remained unmatched.

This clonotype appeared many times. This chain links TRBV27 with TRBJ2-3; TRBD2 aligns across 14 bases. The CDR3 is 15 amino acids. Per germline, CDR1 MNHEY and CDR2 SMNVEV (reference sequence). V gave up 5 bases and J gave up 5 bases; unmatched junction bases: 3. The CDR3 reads CASSLGTSGGDTQYF. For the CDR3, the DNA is TGTGCCAGCAGTCTCGGGACTAGCGGGGGAGATACGCAGTATTTT.

The CDR3 region has the DNA TGTGCCAGCAGCCTCAATCGACTAGCCGGAGATACGCAGTATTTT. This gives the protein CASSLNRLAGDTQYF. The chain links TRBV5-3 to TRBJ2-3; 7 bases are a match to TRBD2. TRBV5-3 is placed among ORFs of uncertain function. V lost 8 bases, J lost 5 bases, and 14 bases stayed unmatched. The CDR3 spans 15 residues.

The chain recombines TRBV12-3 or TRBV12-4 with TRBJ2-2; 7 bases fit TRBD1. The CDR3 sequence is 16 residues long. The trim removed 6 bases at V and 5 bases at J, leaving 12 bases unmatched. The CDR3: CASSLTGLGRTGELFF. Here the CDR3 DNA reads TGTGCCAGCAGCCTGACAGGGCTGGGAAGAACCGGGGAGCTGTTTTTT.

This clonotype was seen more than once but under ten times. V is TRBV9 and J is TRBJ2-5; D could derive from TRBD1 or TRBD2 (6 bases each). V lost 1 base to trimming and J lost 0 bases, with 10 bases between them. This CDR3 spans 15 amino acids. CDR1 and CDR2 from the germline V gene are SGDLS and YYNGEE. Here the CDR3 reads CASSVKGGHQETQYF. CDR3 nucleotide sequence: TGTGCCAGCAGCGTAAAGGGGGGACACCAAGAGACCCAGTACTTC.

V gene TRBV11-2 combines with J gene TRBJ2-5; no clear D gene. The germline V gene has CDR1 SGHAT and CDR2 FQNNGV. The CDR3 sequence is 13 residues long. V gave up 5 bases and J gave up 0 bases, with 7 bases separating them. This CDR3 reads CASSPTNQETQYF. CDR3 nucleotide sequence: TGTGCCAGCAGCCCGACAAACCAAGAGACCCAGTACTTC.

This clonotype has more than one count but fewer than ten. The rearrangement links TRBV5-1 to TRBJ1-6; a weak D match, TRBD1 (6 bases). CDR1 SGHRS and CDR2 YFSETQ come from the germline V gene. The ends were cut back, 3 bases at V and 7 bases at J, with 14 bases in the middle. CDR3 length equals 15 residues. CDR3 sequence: CASSSAWGANSPLHF. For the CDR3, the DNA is TGCGCCAGCAGCTCCGCTTGGGGGGCGAATTCACCCCTCCACTTT.

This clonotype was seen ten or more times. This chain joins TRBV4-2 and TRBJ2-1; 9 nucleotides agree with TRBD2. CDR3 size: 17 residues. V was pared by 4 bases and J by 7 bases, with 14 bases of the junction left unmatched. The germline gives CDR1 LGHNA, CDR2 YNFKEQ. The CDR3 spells CASSPEERGAFRNEQFF. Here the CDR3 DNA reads TGTGCCAGCAGCCCCGAGGAGCGGGGGGCCTTTAGGAATGAGCAGTTCTTC.